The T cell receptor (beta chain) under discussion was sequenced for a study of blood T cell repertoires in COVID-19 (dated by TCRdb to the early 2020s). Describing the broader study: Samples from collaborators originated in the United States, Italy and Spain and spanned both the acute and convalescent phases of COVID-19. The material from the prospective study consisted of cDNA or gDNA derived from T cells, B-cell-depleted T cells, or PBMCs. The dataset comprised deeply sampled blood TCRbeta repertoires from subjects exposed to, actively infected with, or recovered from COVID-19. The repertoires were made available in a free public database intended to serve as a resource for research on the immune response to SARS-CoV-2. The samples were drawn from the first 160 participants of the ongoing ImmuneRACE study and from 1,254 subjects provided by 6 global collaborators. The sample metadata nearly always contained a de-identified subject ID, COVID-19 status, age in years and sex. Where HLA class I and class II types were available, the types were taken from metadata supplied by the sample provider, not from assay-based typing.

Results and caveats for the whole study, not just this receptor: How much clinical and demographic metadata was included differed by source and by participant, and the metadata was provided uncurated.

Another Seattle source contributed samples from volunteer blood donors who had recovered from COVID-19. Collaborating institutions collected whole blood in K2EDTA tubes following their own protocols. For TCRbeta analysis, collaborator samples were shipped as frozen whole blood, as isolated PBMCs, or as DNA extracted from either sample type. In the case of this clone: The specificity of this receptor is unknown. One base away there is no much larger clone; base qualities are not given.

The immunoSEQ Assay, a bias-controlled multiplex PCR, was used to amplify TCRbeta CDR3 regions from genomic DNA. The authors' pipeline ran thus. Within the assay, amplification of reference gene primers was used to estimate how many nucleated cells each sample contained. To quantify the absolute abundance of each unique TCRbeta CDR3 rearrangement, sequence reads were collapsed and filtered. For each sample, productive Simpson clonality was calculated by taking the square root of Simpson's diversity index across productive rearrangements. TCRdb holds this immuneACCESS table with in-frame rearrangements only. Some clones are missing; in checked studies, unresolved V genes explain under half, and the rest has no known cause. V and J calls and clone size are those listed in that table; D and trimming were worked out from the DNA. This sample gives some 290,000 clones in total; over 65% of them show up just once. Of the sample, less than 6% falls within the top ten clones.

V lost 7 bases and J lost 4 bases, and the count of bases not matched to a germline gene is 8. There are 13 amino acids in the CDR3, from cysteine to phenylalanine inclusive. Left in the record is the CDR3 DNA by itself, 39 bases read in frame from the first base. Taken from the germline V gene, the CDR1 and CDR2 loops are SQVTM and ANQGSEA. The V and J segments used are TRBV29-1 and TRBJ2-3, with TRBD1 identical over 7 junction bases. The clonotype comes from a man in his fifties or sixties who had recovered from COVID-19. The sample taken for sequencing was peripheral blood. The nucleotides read TGCAGCGGTACAGGGGATCTCGCAGATACGCAGTATTTT. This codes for CSGTGDLADTQYF.